What follows are 26 T cell receptor beta chains derived from one specimen sequenced in a study of OX40 agonist ivuxolimab in advanced cancers. TCRdb's table, derived via immunoSEQ multiplex PCR, lists solely in-frame clones and lacks some. The sample lists tens of thousands of clones, more than 80% occurring once. The sequenced sample was CD4+ or CD8+ T cells sorted from blood, obtained in a trial of the OX40 agonist ivuxolimab. The receptor set was obtained from an adult with an advanced solid tumor such as melanoma, head and neck, liver or kidney cancer.

Here the CDR3 reads CASSVDSGNTIYF. The DNA of the CDR3 is TGTGCCAGCAGCGTAGATAGTGGAAACACCATATATTTT. The V call is TRBV9, the J call TRBJ1-3; D remains unclear. The CDR3 has 13 amino acids. Germline CDR1 reads SGDLS; CDR2 reads YYNGEE. Trimming left V 0 bases short and J 3 bases short, with 4 bases between.

The chain joins TRBV5-6 to TRBJ1-2, with TRBD1 as a possible D gene (5 bases). The CDR3 runs to 16 residues. Germline lookup yields CDR1 SGHDT and CDR2 YYEEEE. The V end lost 4 bases, the J end lost 4 bases, and 20 bases lay between the germline ends. The CDR3 here is CASSPRAGQFSYGYTF. DNA for the CDR3: TGTGCCAGCAGCCCTAGGGCAGGGCAGTTCAGCTATGGCTACACCTTC.

This clone was seen just once. The chain employs TRBV5-1 and TRBJ2-3; D may be TRBD1 (6 bases). Deletions cut 0 bases from V and 0 bases from J, with 11 bases between. CDR3 length: 16 residues. The germline V gene encodes CDR1 SGHRS and CDR2 YFSETQ. In nucleotides, the CDR3 is TGCGCCAGCAGCTTGGGTGGGGGCCCTAGCACAGATACGCAGTATTTT. This translates into CASSLGGGPSTDTQYF.

The chain employs TRBV9 and TRBJ2-1; possibly TRBD2 for D (5 bases). Looked up from germline, CDR1 is SGDLS and CDR2 is YYNGEE. Trimming removed 0 bases from V and 9 bases from J, with 10 bases in between. The CDR3 runs 13 residues. This CDR3 reads CASSVGVGVEQFF. As DNA, the CDR3 is TGTGCCAGCAGCGTAGGGGTGGGAGTTGAGCAGTTCTTC.

The rearrangement uses TRBV4-1 and TRBJ2-3; 10 bases line up with TRBD2. This CDR3 is built from 16 residues. Trimming at V came to 1 base and at J to 6 bases, leaving 7 bases not matched to a gene. Germline V CDR1 and CDR2: MGHRA, YSYEKL. The CDR3 DNA follows: TGCGCCAGCAGCCAAGGGCTAGCGGGAGCAGGGGATACGCAGTATTTT. Its protein is CASSQGLAGAGDTQYF.

There are a few counts of this clone. The chain links TRBV2 to TRBJ2-5, with TRBD1 matching over 10 bases. Germline lookup yields CDR1 SNHLY and CDR2 FYNNEI. The CDR3 has 15 residues. J lost 2 bases, V lost 7 bases, and 7 bases had no gene match. This CDR3 reads CASKRDRGVQETQYF. The CDR3 DNA reads as TGTGCCAGCAAAAGGGACAGGGGTGTGCAAGAGACCCAGTACTTC.

The chain combines TRBV5-1 with TRBJ2-1; 7 bases line up with TRBD2. The CDR3 is 15 amino acids. Germline-derived CDR1 and CDR2 are SGHRS and YFSETQ. After removal of 6 bases from V and 7 bases from J, the junction contained 13 bases not matched to a gene. DNA of the CDR3: TGCGCCAGCACCTTAGTGGGAGGGCCGAGGAATGAGCAGTTCTTC. Amino acids: CASTLVGGPRNEQFF.

The V gene is TRBV18, the J gene TRBJ2-7, with 10 nucleotides matching TRBD2. Germline V CDR1 and CDR2: KGHSH, LQKENI. The CDR3 length is 14 residues. The ends lost 4 bases at V and 6 bases at J; junction bases unmatched: 6. The CDR3 DNA follows: TGTGCCAGCTCACAGGGACTAGCGAGTAGCGAGCAGTACTTC. It specifies CASSQGLASSEQYF. Full variable domain (rest looked up from reference TRBV18 and TRBJ2-7): NAGVMQNPRHLVRRRGQEARLRCSPMKGHSHVYWYRQLPEEGLKFMVYLQKENIIDESGMPKERFSAEFPKEGPSILRIQQVVRGDSAAYFCASSQGLASSEQYFGPGTRLTVT.

The rearrangement links TRBV7-3 to TRBJ2-1, with TRBD2 matching over 9 bases. Per germline, CDR1 SGHTA and CDR2 FQGTGA. V trimming: 0 bases; J trimming: 6 bases; junction bases outside the gene matches: 6. CDR3 length: 16 amino acids. The CDR3 DNA reads TGTGCCAGCAGCTTAACGGCCCTAGCGGGACGCAATGAGCAGTTCTTC. As protein: CASSLTALAGRNEQFF.

CDR3 bases: TGTGCCAGCAGTGAAGGTTGGGGGTTGGGGGAGACCCAGTACTTC. Encoded protein: CASSEGWGLGETQYF. This rearrangement joins TRBV6-1 to TRBJ2-5, with D perhaps being TRBD1 or TRBD2 (5 bases each). CDR1 MNHNS and CDR2 SASEGT come from the germline V gene. V was trimmed by 1 base and J by 5 bases, leaving 14 bases between them. The length of the CDR3 is 15 residues.

The V call is TRBV7-9, the J call TRBJ1-1; D not resolved. The germline V gene has CDR1 SEHNR and CDR2 FQNEAQ (reference sequence). This CDR3 has 14 amino acids. Trimming took 1 base from V and 4 from J, leaving 10 bases between them. CDR3 bases: TGTGCCAGCAGCTTAGGTGCGGGGAGCACTGAAGCTTTCTTT. Translated: CASSLGAGSTEAFF.

The J gene is TRBJ2-5, the V gene TRBV6-1; D perhaps matches TRBD2 (5 bases). Germline values: CDR1 MNHNS, CDR2 SASEGT. This CDR3 has 17 residues. V lost 2 bases and J 3 bases, leaving 19 bases between the germline ends. CDR3 bases: TGTGCCAGCAGTGAATGGGCCGCGGGCTTAACAAAAGAGACCCAGTACTTC. Translation gives CASSEWAAGLTKETQYF.

V usage is TRBV7-2 and J usage is TRBJ1-4; 8 bases line up with TRBD1. The ends lost 1 base at V and 5 bases at J; junction bases unmatched: 3. Germline values: CDR1 SGHTA, CDR2 FQGNSA. The CDR3 has 15 residues. This CDR3 reads CASSLVRDRNEKLFF. Written as DNA, the CDR3 is TGTGCCAGCAGCTTAGTCCGGGACAGGAATGAAAAACTGTTTTTT.

The rearrangement links TRBV6-5 to TRBJ2-7; weak D call: TRBD1 (5 bases). The germline V and J ends were trimmed by 5 bases and 1 base, with 15 bases remaining between them. CDR1 is MNHEY, CDR2 SVGAGI, per germline. This CDR3 is 15 amino acids long. The CDR3 loop reads CASSPWQGISYEQYF. For the CDR3, the DNA is TGTGCCAGCAGTCCCTGGCAGGGCATTTCCTACGAGCAGTACTTC.

The V gene is TRBV5-6, the J gene TRBJ2-5, with D maybe TRBD2 (7 bases). CDR3 size: 15 residues. Germline V gene data show CDR1 as SGHDT and CDR2 as YYEEEE. V lost 5 bases, J lost 4 bases, and 18 bases lay in between. CDR3 in amino acids: CASSGRGGMGETQYF. The CDR3 DNA reads as TGTGCCAGCAGTGGGAGGGGGGGAATGGGAGAGACCCAGTACTTC.

The genes are TRBV18 and TRBJ1-1; TRBD1 matches 7 bases. The V segment lost 4 bases and the J segment 3 bases; nucleotides outside the gene matches: 11. The CDR3 is 16 amino acids. Germline V gene sequence: CDR1 KGHSH, CDR2 LQKENI. CDR3 protein: CASSLTGTARDTEAFF. The CDR3 DNA reads TGTGCCAGCTCACTTACCGGGACAGCGAGGGACACTGAAGCTTTCTTT.

This rearrangement joins TRBV28 to TRBJ1-5, with TRBD1 matching over 7 bases. After removal of 6 bases from V and 5 bases from J, the junction contained 13 bases not matched to a gene. The CDR3 runs 16 residues. The germline V gene has CDR1 MDHEN and CDR2 SYDVKM. DNA for the CDR3: TGTGCCAGCAGCCAGGGGGGACAGACCTCACATCAGCCCCAGCATTTT. It codes for CASSQGGQTSHQPQHF. The full variable domain, rest sourced from reference TRBV28 and TRBJ1-5, is DVKVTQSSRYLVKRTGEKVFLECVQDMDHENMFWYRQDPGLGLRLIYFSYDVKMKEKGDIPEGYSVSREKKERFSLILESASTNQTSMYLCASSQGGQTSHQPQHFGDGTRLSIL.

This clone was detected only once. This chain joins TRBV28 and TRBJ1-2, with a tentative D call TRBD1 (5 bases). This CDR3 contains 12 residues. Germline loops: CDR1 MDHEN, CDR2 SYDVKM. With 10 bases removed from V and 5 bases from J, the gap between germline ends came to 14 bases. CDR3 DNA: TGTGCCACCCCGGGGCCAGTTTATGGCTACACCTTC. As protein: CATPGPVYGYTF.

The chain has TRBV7-9 and TRBJ1-2; D may be TRBD1 (6 bases). Trimming shortened V by 1 base and J by 4 bases, and 13 bases separated the two germline ends. From germline, CDR1 is SEHNR and CDR2 FQNEAQ (reference sequence). The CDR3 has 15 amino acids. The CDR3 spells CASSLERGLVYGYTF. CDR3 nucleotides: TGTGCCAGCAGCTTAGAGCGGGGGCTGGTCTATGGCTACACCTTC.

V and J are TRBV30 and TRBJ2-7; TRBD2 matches at 9 bases. Germline loops: CDR1 GTSNPN, CDR2 SVGIG (reference sequence). This CDR3 has 14 residues. V shed 2 bases and J 2 bases; nucleotides not matched to a gene: 4. DNA of the CDR3: TGTGCCTGGAGTCCCTTAGCGGGAGCCTACGAGCAGTACTTC. It is translated as CAWSPLAGAYEQYF.

This chain uses TRBV29-1 with TRBJ2-7, with 14 positions matching TRBD2. CDR1 SQVTM and CDR2 ANQGSEA come from the germline V gene. J lost 3 bases, V lost 1 base, and 2 bases had no gene match. The CDR3 is 15 amino acids. The CDR3 reads CSVEGTSGGIYEQYF. In nucleotides, the CDR3 is TGCAGCGTTGAAGGGACTAGCGGGGGGATCTACGAGCAGTACTTC.

The chain recombines TRBV29-1 with TRBJ1-1; D unresolved. Germline V lookup: CDR1 SQVTM, CDR2 ANQGSEA. The V end was cut by 4 bases, the J end by 3 bases, with 12 bases between. The CDR3 length is 13 residues. The CDR3 sequence: CSVVTGLYTEAFF. CDR3 sequence (DNA): TGCAGCGTTGTGACCGGGTTATACACTGAAGCTTTCTTT.

This chain joins TRBV6-1 and TRBJ2-1; D call uncertain. The CDR3 length is 13 residues. Germline V gives CDR1 MNHNS, CDR2 SASEGT. Trimming pared 2 bases from V and 10 bases from J, leaving 12 bases between. The CDR3 nucleotides read TGTGCCAGCAGTGAACGGGCCGGGTGGGAGCAGTTCTTC. Its protein is CASSERAGWEQFF.

V usage is TRBV5-1 and J usage is TRBJ2-1, with TRBD2 as a possible D gene (5 bases). Between the trimmed V and J ends, which lost 0 bases and 10 bases, there was a span of 11 bases. Germline lookup yields CDR1 SGHRS and CDR2 YFSETQ. The CDR3 contains 13 residues. The CDR3 DNA sequence: TGCGCCAGCAGCTTGGGGGTGAGAGGGGAGCAGTTCTTC. Protein product: CASSLGVRGEQFF.

This clone has more than one count but fewer than ten. The rearrangement joins TRBV7-8 to TRBJ2-1, with TRBD2 identical over 14 bases. V trimming: 5 bases; J trimming: 5 bases; junction bases outside the gene matches: 5. Germline CDR1 and CDR2: SGHVS and FQNEAQ. The CDR3 has 16 amino acids. For the CDR3, the DNA is TGTGCCAGCAGCCGACCGGGACTAGCGGGAGACAATGAGCAGTTCTTC. Translation: CASSRPGLAGDNEQFF.

The CDR3 sequence: CASSPRGGVHQPQHF. The DNA for the CDR3 is TGTGCCAGCAGCCCCCGGGGCGGGGTGCATCAGCCCCAGCATTTT. This chain uses TRBV9 with TRBJ1-5, with D possibly TRBD1 on 5 matching bases. The CDR3 contains 15 residues. Trimming left V 4 bases short and J 5 bases short, with 16 bases between. Germline CDR1 reads SGDLS; CDR2 reads YYNGEE.